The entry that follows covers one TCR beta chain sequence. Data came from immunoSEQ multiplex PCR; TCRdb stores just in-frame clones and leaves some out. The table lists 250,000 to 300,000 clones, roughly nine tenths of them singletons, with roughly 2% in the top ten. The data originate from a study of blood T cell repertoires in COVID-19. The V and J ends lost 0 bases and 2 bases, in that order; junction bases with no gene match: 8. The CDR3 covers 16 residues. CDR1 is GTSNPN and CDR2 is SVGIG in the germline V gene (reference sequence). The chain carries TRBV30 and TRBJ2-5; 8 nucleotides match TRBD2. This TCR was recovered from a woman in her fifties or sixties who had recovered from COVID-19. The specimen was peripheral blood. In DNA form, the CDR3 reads TGTGCCTGGAGTGTACTCTTCGGGGGGGCTCAAGAGACCCAGTACTTC. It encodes CAWSVLFGGAQETQYF.